The rows below give T cell receptor beta chains drawn from one sample of a study of shared clonotypes between healthy human individuals. Here immunoSEQ multiplex PCR was the method, and the copy in TCRdb shows in-frame clones only, minus some. The sample contains a few million clones, around 95% of which appear only once. Sequencing was done on a sample of naive CD4+ T cells sorted from blood. The receptors stem from a man aged 18 to 30 in good health. Each CDR3 is given with its conserved first and last residue. Each record gives: J gene, V gene, CDR3 length, D gene, clone size, CDR3 DNA, CDR3 protein. D genes are given only for firm matches. For some rows the clone size is stated as once, few or many, or as a class when expanded; others skip it.

TRBJ2-7	TRBV5-8	16	.	.	TGTGCCAGCAGTTCGAGAGGCCGGGGATCGTCCTACGAGCAGTACTTC	CASSSRGRGSSYEQYF
TRBJ2-3	TRBV6-5	14	.	.	TGTGCCAGCAGTTACGGGCAGGGTGCAGATACGCAGTATTTT	CASSYGQGADTQYF
TRBJ1-1	TRBV9	14	.	.	TGTGCCAGCAGAGCCAGGGGTGGTAGGGCTGAAGCTTTCTTT	CASRARGGRAEAFF
TRBJ2-1	TRBV5-1	16	.	.	TGCGCCAGCAGCTTGGCGGGGGACAAGTCCTACAATGAGCAGTTCTTC	CASSLAGDKSYNEQFF
TRBJ2-5	TRBV6-5	15	.	.	TGTGCCAGCAGTTACGGGGACGCCAAAGGGGAGACCCAGTACTTC	CASSYGDAKGETQYF
TRBJ1-3	TRBV5-1	15	.	.	TGCGCCAGCAGCCCCCCCGGTGGGATTGGAAACACCATATATTTT	CASSPPGGIGNTIYF
TRBJ2-5	TRBV7-7	15	TRBD2	.	TGTGCTAGCAGGTCCGGGACTAGCTATTCGGAGACCCAGTACTTC	CASRSGTSYSETQYF
TRBJ1-1	TRBV9	15	.	.	TGTGCCAGCAGCGTAGAAGGCAGTATTAGCGCTGAAGCTTTCTTT	CASSVEGSISAEAFF
TRBJ1-6	TRBV7-6	14	.	once	TGTGCCAGCAGCTATACAGAGTATAATTCACCCCTCCACTTT	CASSYTEYNSPLHF
TRBJ1-2	TRBV19	15	.	.	TGTGCCAGTAGTCCCCACCACAGGGAAATGGGAGGCTACACCTTC	CASSPHHREMGGYTF
TRBJ1-1	TRBV2	15	TRBD1	once	TGTGCCAGCAGTGGACCGGGACAGGGCACCACTGAAGCTTTCTTT	CASSGPGQGTTEAFF
TRBJ1-2	TRBV5-6	12	.	.	TGTGCCAGCAGCTTCTGGGACTATGGCTACACCTTC	CASSFWDYGYTF
TRBJ1-6	TRBV19	16	.	.	TGTGCCAGTAGTATAGAATTTCGACAGTCTAATTCACCCCTCCACTTT	CASSIEFRQSNSPLHF
TRBJ2-2	TRBV5-1	12	.	.	TGCGCCAGCAGAGAGAACACCGGGGAGCTGTTTTTT	CASRENTGELFF
TRBJ2-7	TRBV5-1	17	TRBD2	.	TGCGCCAGCAGCTTGGGGACTAGCGGGAGCCGAAACTACGAGCAGTACTTC	CASSLGTSGSRNYEQYF
TRBJ2-4	TRBV28	15	.	.	TGTGCCAGCAGTTTCGTTCGGGGGACCAAAAACATTCAGTACTTC	CASSFVRGTKNIQYF
TRBJ2-7	TRBV29-1	15	TRBD2	.	TGCAGCGTTGAAGCGGGGGGGGGAAGCCCCTACGAGCAGTACTTC	CSVEAGGGSPYEQYF
TRBJ2-3	TRBV20-1	11	.	.	TGCAGTTTATCCCCGGGCGATACGCAGTATTTT	CSLSPGDTQYF
TRBJ1-1	TRBV28	14	TRBD1	.	TGTGCCAGCAGTTTATCAGGGGGGAACACTGAAGCTTTCTTT	CASSLSGGNTEAFF
TRBJ2-7	TRBV7-2	14	.	once	TGTGCCAGCAGCTTAGGACAGAACGTCTACGAGCAGTACTTC	CASSLGQNVYEQYF
TRBJ1-4	TRBV7-9	12	.	.	TGTGCCAGCAGCTTAACGGATGAAAAACTGTTTTTT	CASSLTDEKLFF
TRBJ2-7	TRBV9	14	.	.	TGTGCCAGCAGCGTAGGTGGGGACGGCTACGAGCAGTACTTC	CASSVGGDGYEQYF
TRBJ1-2	TRBV5-6	16	.	.	TGTGCCAGCAGCTTGGGGTCGGGCAGGCATACTAATGGCTACACCTTC	CASSLGSGRHTNGYTF
TRBJ1-2	TRBV18	12	.	.	TGTGCCAGCTCACCCCAGGCCTATGGCTACACCTTC	CASSPQAYGYTF
TRBJ2-1	TRBV18	16	TRBD1	once	TGTGCCAGCAACGTCCCCTCCGGGACAGGAAACAATGAGCAGTTCTTC	CASNVPSGTGNNEQFF
TRBJ2-1	TRBV30	12	.	.	TGTGCCTGGAGTGTAAGCAGCAATGAGCAGTTCTTC	CAWSVSSNEQFF
TRBJ2-7	TRBV4-1	18	.	once	TGCGCCAGCAGCCAAGACCGGCTCGGGACGGGGGGCAAGTACGAGCAGTACTTC	CASSQDRLGTGGKYEQYF
TRBJ1-4	TRBV18	12	.	.	TGTGCCAGCTCACGATACTTCGAAAAACTGTTTTTT	CASSRYFEKLFF
TRBJ2-7	TRBV7-2	13	TRBD2	once	TGTGCCAGCAGCTTCGGACTAGCGGGCGAGCAGTACTTC	CASSFGLAGEQYF
TRBJ2-2	TRBV27	14	TRBD2	.	TGTGCCAGTTCTTCTAGCGGGAGGACCGGGGAGCTGTTTTTT	CASSSSGRTGELFF
TRBJ1-1	TRBV6-1	17	TRBD1	.	TGTGCCAGCAGTGTCCATCCGGGACAGGGGGCGAACACTGAAGCTTTCTTT	CASSVHPGQGANTEAFF
TRBJ2-7	TRBV6-1	12	TRBD1	.	TGTGCCAGCAGCGCCGACAGGGCGAAGCAGTACTTC	CASSADRAKQYF
TRBJ2-5	TRBV5-1	14	.	.	TGCGCCAGCAGCTTGGACCTAAGGGAAGAGACCCAGTACTTC	CASSLDLREETQYF
TRBJ1-2	TRBV2	14	.	.	TGTGCCAGCAGTGATCAGGCGGGTGGCTATGGCTACACCTTC	CASSDQAGGYGYTF
TRBJ2-5	TRBV30	15	.	.	TGTGCCTGGAGTGTAAGGGGACGCCTACAAGAGACCCAGTACTTC	CAWSVRGRLQETQYF
TRBJ2-2	TRBV18	18	TRBD2	.	TGTGCCAGCTCACCACAAGCTCCGGGACTAGCGAACACCGGGGAGCTGTTTTTT	CASSPQAPGLANTGELFF
TRBJ2-1	TRBV5-1	13	.	.	TGCGCCAGCAGCTCGACTAGTTTCGGTGAGCAGTTCTTC	CASSSTSFGEQFF
TRBJ1-5	TRBV30	12	.	.	TGTGCCTGGAGTGTTAGTCCTGGGGGGATGAGGTTT	CAWSVSPGGMRF
TRBJ1-3	TRBV5-6	15	TRBD1	.	TGTGCCAGCAGCTTGGTGGCAGGGGGTGGAAACACCATATATTTT	CASSLVAGGGNTIYF
TRBJ1-2	TRBV6-6	11	TRBD1	.	TGTGCCAGCGACAGGGGATCTGGCTACACCTTC	CASDRGSGYTF
TRBJ2-5	TRBV4-3	17	TRBD2	.	TGCGCCAGCAGCCAAGTTAAAGGACTAGCGGGCGGAGAGACCCAGTACTTC	CASSQVKGLAGGETQYF
TRBJ1-3	TRBV12-5	14	.	.	TGTGCTAGTGGTTTGATGGGTCCTGGAAACACCATATATTTT	CASGLMGPGNTIYF
TRBJ1-6	TRBV2	14	.	.	TGTGCCAGCAGTGATTTCCCTTATAATTCACCCCTCCACTTT	CASSDFPYNSPLHF
TRBJ1-6	TRBV5-1	13	TRBD1	.	TGCGCCAGCAGCTTCTGGACAGGAGGAAATTTCCACTTT	CASSFWTGGNFHF
TRBJ1-1	TRBV25-1	11	.	few	TGTGCCAGCAGAGCGAACACTGAAGCTTTCTTT	CASRANTEAFF